The 32 T cell receptor beta chains below were found in one sample sequenced in a study of CD8 T cells in ankylosing spondylitis. TCRdb fed the 5' RACE reads into MiXCR, producing one record per CDR3 protein. The table has about 840,000 distinct CDR3 sequences, around 11% seen once. Study-wide points: Eight highly homologous variants made up a TCR beta motif, and this motif appeared characteristic of ankylosing spondylitis blood.

Their antigens are not known. The sequenced material came from blood, either unsorted or a sorted T cell fraction (not recorded which). Receptors were obtained from a male donor with ankylosing spondylitis.

Concerning this clonotype itself: It is unclear where the CDR3 begins or ends on the DNA, so no DNA is shown, and the CDR3 is as TCRdb lists it. CDR3 amino acids: CASSLVAGGSGYF. J is TRBJ2-7 and V is TRBV5-5; the D call in the table, TRBD1, was not verified against the DNA. Germline-derived CDR1 and CDR2 are SGHKS and YYEKEE (reference sequence). Inclusive of both ends, the CDR3 amounts to 13 amino acids.

This clonotype has more than one count but fewer than ten. DNA of the CDR3: TGCAGTGGGCACTGGGGGACCCAGTACTTC. The encoded protein is CSGHWGTQYF. The V call is TRBV20-1, the J call TRBJ2-5; D unclear. V lost 7 bases to trimming and J lost 7 bases, with 10 bases between them. Germline assignment: CDR1 DFQATT and CDR2 SNEGSKA (reference sequence). The CDR3 consists of 10 residues.

The V and J genes are TRBV2 and TRBJ1-4; 12 bases are a match to TRBD1. The CDR3 consists of 15 residues. Trimming at V came to 6 bases and at J to 8 bases, leaving 7 bases not matched to a gene. Germline assignment: CDR1 SNHLY and CDR2 FYNNEI. CDR3 sequence reads: CASSITGTGGEKLFF. The CDR3 bases are TGTGCCAGCAGCATTACCGGGACAGGGGGCGAAAAACTGTTTTTT.

The table lists this clonotype with a few counts. This sequence joins TRBV5-1 and TRBJ1-1; D is unclear. The CDR3 runs to 13 residues. V was cut by 4 bases and J by 5 bases, with 12 bases left in between. CDR1 is SGHRS and CDR2 is YFSETQ in the germline V gene. The CDR3, as DNA: TGCGCCAGCAGCGAAACATTGGGGACTGAAGCTTTCTTT. As protein: CASSETLGTEAFF.

This chain connects TRBV5-1 to TRBJ1-4; 10 nucleotides line up with TRBD1. The junction had 7 bases not matched to a gene; V was cut back by 3 bases and J by 8 bases. This CDR3 region has 15 residues. The germline V gene encodes CDR1 SGHRS and CDR2 YFSETQ. CDR3 sequence: CASSSRTGGGEKLFF. The CDR3 DNA sequence: TGCGCCAGCAGCTCCCGGACAGGGGGAGGGGAAAAACTGTTTTTT.

As to this clonotype: Germline and junction disagree at one end, which may indicate a read error. This chain joins TRBV7-7 and TRBJ2-5, with D unresolved. Germline V gene sequence: CDR1 SSHAT, CDR2 FNYEAQ (reference sequence). The CDR3 spans 14 residues. The CDR3 protein is CASSLSELAETQYF. The CDR3 nucleotides read TGTGCTAGCAGCTTATCGGAACTGGCAGAGACCCAGTACTTC.

This clonotype was counted between two and nine times. This chain joins TRBV4-2 and TRBJ2-7, with 9 bases matching TRBD1. With 4 bases clipped from V and 2 bases from J, the junction kept 9 bases outside the gene matches. Germline V gene data show CDR1 as LGHNA and CDR2 as YNFKEQ. The CDR3 consists of 16 residues. The chain's CDR3 is CASSLTGTGSPYEQYF. DNA for the CDR3: TGTGCCAGCAGCCTTACCGGGACAGGGAGCCCCTACGAGCAGTACTTC.

This clonotype was recorded a few times. The gene calls are TRBV12-3 or TRBV12-4 and TRBJ2-5; tentative D call: TRBD1 (6 bases). The V gene lost 6 bases and the J gene lost 3 bases, with 11 bases spanning the gap. The CDR3 totals 13 residues. The chain's CDR3 is CASRMTGEETQYF. The CDR3 DNA follows: TGTGCCAGCAGGATGACAGGAGAAGAGACCCAGTACTTC.

This chain uses TRBV4-3 with TRBJ2-7; D is undetermined. The CDR3 has 17 residues. V lost 6 bases and J 0 bases, leaving 21 bases between the germline ends. CDR1 and CDR2 (germline): LGHNA, YSLEER. CDR3 residues: CASSPLNSGSSSYEQYF. CDR3 in DNA: TGCGCCAGCAGTCCTCTGAATTCGGGTTCAAGCTCCTACGAGCAGTACTTC.

This clonotype has a count of ten or more. This chain joins TRBV20-1 and TRBJ2-7, with 10 bases fitting TRBD1. Germline CDR1 reads DFQATT; CDR2 reads SNEGSKA (reference sequence). The ends lost 6 bases at V and 2 bases at J; junction bases unmatched: 7. CDR3 length: 14 residues. The CDR3 region is CSAWYGTGAYEQYF. DNA of the CDR3: TGCAGTGCCTGGTATGGGACAGGGGCCTACGAGCAGTACTTC.

This clonotype appeared a few times. This sequence joins TRBV6-1 and TRBJ2-7; 9 nucleotides align to TRBD1. Germline CDR1 MNHNS, CDR2 SASEGT. This CDR3 comprises 16 residues. The V segment lost 6 bases and the J segment 3 bases; nucleotides outside the gene matches: 12. For the CDR3, the DNA is TGTGCCAGCAGAGAGAAGATCGGGACAGGGATCTACGAGCAGTACTTC. This codes for CASREKIGTGIYEQYF.

This clonotype was seen only a few times. This chain uses TRBV24-1 with TRBJ2-5, with 8 bases identical to TRBD1. This CDR3 is built from 14 residues. The V and J ends lost 5 bases and 2 bases, in that order; junction bases with no gene match: 3. Germline CDR1 and CDR2: KGHDR and SFDVKD. The CDR3 region is CATSGRTGQETQYF. The DNA for the CDR3 is TGTGCCACCAGTGGACGGACAGGGCAAGAGACCCAGTACTTC.

The rearrangement joins TRBV4-3 to TRBJ1-2; D uncertain. Germline V lookup: CDR1 LGHNA, CDR2 YSLEER. The V and J ends lost 0 bases and 1 base respectively, with 9 bases between them. The CDR3 has 15 amino acids. The DNA for the CDR3 is TGCGCCAGCAGCCAAGATCGTTCCAGTAACTATGGCTACACCTTC. This codes for CASSQDRSSNYGYTF.

The chain uses TRBV6-1 and TRBJ2-5, with 9 bases that match TRBD1. This CDR3 has 14 residues. V was clipped by 6 bases and J by 3 bases; unmatched bases: 5. Germline V lookup: CDR1 MNHNS, CDR2 SASEGT. CDR3 sequence reads: CASRGTGREETQYF. The CDR3 DNA follows: TGTGCCAGCAGGGGGACAGGGAGGGAAGAGACCCAGTACTTC.

V usage is TRBV25-1 and J usage is TRBJ1-1; D is uncertain. This CDR3 region has 13 residues. Germline-derived CDR1 and CDR2 are MGHDK and SYGVNS. Trimming took 4 bases from V and 5 from J, leaving 11 bases between them. CDR3 nucleotide sequence: TGTGCCAGCAGTGGGCGTAGGAGGACTGAAGCTTTCTTT. It is translated as CASSGRRRTEAFF. The variable domain in full, with the rest retrieved from reference TRBV25-1 and TRBJ1-1, is EADIYQTPRYLVIGTGKKITLECSQTMGHDKMYWYQQDPGMELHLIHYSYGVNSTEKGDLSSESTVSRIRTEHFPLTLESARPSHTSQYLCASSGRRRTEAFFGQGTRLTVV.

The chain carries TRBV6-5 and TRBJ1-2; the match to TRBD1 covers 8 bases. V trimming: 2 bases; J trimming: 6 bases; junction bases outside the gene matches: 5. Germline V gene data show CDR1 as MNHEY and CDR2 as SVGAGI. The CDR3 has 14 residues. The CDR3 protein is CASSYTGGRNGYTF. The CDR3 coding sequence is TGTGCCAGCAGTTACACAGGGGGTAGGAATGGCTACACCTTC.

The genes are TRBV28 and TRBJ2-7; TRBD2 agrees at 11 bases. The germline gives CDR1 MDHEN, CDR2 SYDVKM. CDR3 length: 16 amino acids. Losses at the gene ends were 3 bases for V and 1 base for J; bases not matched to a gene: 5. This CDR3 is CASSLSGTSGSYEQYF. CDR3 bases: TGTGCCAGCAGTTTGAGCGGGACTAGCGGTTCCTACGAGCAGTACTTC.

J is TRBJ2-7 and V is TRBV21-1. TRBV21-1 is reported as a pseudogene. The CDR3 spans 12 residues. For the CDR3, the DNA is TGTGCCAGCAGCAACGAACAGCCTGAGCAGTACTTC. It is translated as CASSNEQPEQYF.

This clonotype was seen a few times. The V and J genes are TRBV20-1 and TRBJ2-1; the match to TRBD2 covers 8 bases. The germline V gene has CDR1 DFQATT and CDR2 SNEGSKA (reference sequence). V trimming: 2 bases; J trimming: 3 bases; junction bases outside the gene matches: 9. This CDR3 comprises 16 residues. The CDR3 loop is CSARRPSGSDYNEQFF. As DNA, the CDR3 is TGCAGTGCTAGACGACCAAGCGGGAGTGACTACAATGAGCAGTTCTTC.

This chain joins TRBV5-4 and TRBJ1-3; no definite D call. The CDR3 is 14 amino acids. The germline V gene encodes CDR1 SGHNT and CDR2 YYREEE (reference sequence). Trimming stripped 3 bases from V and 0 bases from J, with 7 bases between. Here the CDR3 reads CASSSLGSGNTIYF. The CDR3 bases are TGTGCCAGCAGCTCGCTCGGCTCTGGAAACACCATATATTTT.

This clonotype was picked up many times. The chain combines TRBV20-1 with TRBJ1-2, with 7 bases identical to TRBD1. The germline gives CDR1 DFQATT, CDR2 SNEGSKA (reference sequence). The CDR3 loop spans 13 amino acids. V shed 6 bases, J shed 4 bases, and the junction held 8 bases outside the gene matches. CDR3 amino acids: CSATQGGTYGYTF. The CDR3 DNA reads as TGCAGTGCGACCCAGGGGGGCACCTATGGCTACACCTTC.

This clonotype was detected many times. The genes are TRBV10-3 and TRBJ1-2, with D hard to call. The germline CDR1 and CDR2 sequences are ENHRY and SYGVKD. V lost 3 bases and J lost 6, with 17 bases in between. The CDR3 runs 15 residues. The DNA of the CDR3 is TGTGCCATCAGTGATCCCGGGATTAAAGTTGATGGCTACACCTTC. Translating it yields CAISDPGIKVDGYTF.

The chain joins TRBV19 to TRBJ2-1; 13 bases match TRBD2. The length of the CDR3 is 16 residues. Germline V lookup: CDR1 LNHDA, CDR2 SQIVND (reference sequence). The V gene end was trimmed by 4 bases and the J gene end by 7 bases; junction bases not matched to a gene: 7. The CDR3: CASSTELAGGPNEQFF. The CDR3 DNA sequence: TGTGCCAGTAGTACGGAACTAGCGGGAGGGCCGAATGAGCAGTTCTTC.

The chain employs TRBV20-1 and TRBJ1-1; D unclear. V lost 3 bases to trimming and J lost 13 bases, with 15 bases between them. Germline assignment: CDR1 DFQATT and CDR2 SNEGSKA (reference sequence). The CDR3 is 11 amino acids. The CDR3 region is CSASGKVIGFF. The CDR3 DNA sequence: TGCAGTGCTAGCGGGAAGGTGATAGGTTTCTTT.

This clonotype was counted between two and nine times. This chain joins TRBV20-1 and TRBJ1-3; possibly TRBD1 for D (6 bases). The V gene's germline CDR1 is DFQATT and CDR2 SNEGSKA (reference sequence). The CDR3 is made up of 16 amino acids. V was pared by 5 bases and J by 3 bases, with 20 bases between. CDR3 DNA: TGCAGTGCTGGTCGCGCCCGGGGGGCTGTTGGAAACACCATATATTTT. This translates into CSAGRARGAVGNTIYF.

In this sample, this clonotype turned up a few times. The V call is TRBV28, the J call TRBJ2-7; 8 nucleotides line up with TRBD1. The CDR3 consists of 15 residues. CDR1 is MDHEN and CDR2 is SYDVKM in the germline V gene. With V trimmed by 6 bases and J by 1 base, 8 bases remained unmatched. The DNA of the CDR3 is TGTGCCAGCAGCCCCCCGGGACAGGCGTCCTACGAGCAGTACTTC. Its translation: CASSPPGQASYEQYF.

This clonotype was detected ten times or more. CDR3 coding DNA: TGCAGTGCTTTTCAGACAGGGAACGAGCAGTACTTC. As protein: CSAFQTGNEQYF. This chain joins TRBV20-1 and TRBJ2-7; 7 bases agree with TRBD1. This CDR3 has 12 residues. V shed 5 bases and J 5 bases; nucleotides not matched to a gene: 6. Germline V gene data show CDR1 as DFQATT and CDR2 as SNEGSKA (reference sequence).

V is TRBV4-3 and J is TRBJ2-7; D ambiguous. V lost 0 bases to trimming and J lost 6 bases, with 12 bases between them. Germline loops: CDR1 LGHNA, CDR2 YSLEER. The CDR3 totals 14 residues. The DNA for the CDR3 is TGCGCCAGCAGCCAAGATGGGTCTAGGCCCGAGCAGTACTTC. Translation: CASSQDGSRPEQYF.

This clonotype turned up a few times. The rearrangement joins TRBV12-3 or TRBV12-4 to TRBJ2-3; a weak D match, TRBD2 (5 bases). CDR3 size: 14 residues. The V gene lost 2 bases and the J gene lost 2 bases, with 8 bases spanning the gap. CDR3 in amino acids: CASSLNGVTDTQYF. The CDR3, as DNA: TGTGCCAGCAGTTTAAACGGGGTCACAGATACGCAGTATTTT.

The table lists this clonotype with many counts. One end of the junction varies from germline; a read error may be responsible. CDR3 loop: CASSLGANTEAFF. The CDR3 DNA sequence: TGTGCCAGCAGCTTGGGAGCGAACACTGAAGCTTTCTTT. The chain combines TRBV5-1 with TRBJ1-1; no definite D call. Germline assignment: CDR1 SGHRS and CDR2 YFSETQ. There are 13 residues in the CDR3.

In DNA form, the CDR3 reads TGCAGTGCTAGACGGGGTGTATACACAGATACGCAGTATTTT. As protein: CSARRGVYTDTQYF. V usage is TRBV20-1 and J usage is TRBJ2-3; D possibly corresponds to TRBD2 (5 bases). CDR1 and CDR2 (germline): DFQATT, SNEGSKA (reference sequence). This CDR3 is 14 amino acids long. Between the trimmed V and J ends, which lost 2 bases and 2 bases, there was a span of 11 bases.

The chain has TRBV24-1 and TRBJ2-5, with 10 bases fitting TRBD2. The CDR3 covers 17 residues. Losses at the gene ends were 5 bases for V and 4 bases for J; bases not matched to a gene: 12. Germline assignment: CDR1 KGHDR and CDR2 SFDVKD. Written as DNA, the CDR3 is TGTGCCACCAGTGCCGCGGGGGCTAGCGGGGGCATAGAGACCCAGTACTTC. This codes for CATSAAGASGGIETQYF.